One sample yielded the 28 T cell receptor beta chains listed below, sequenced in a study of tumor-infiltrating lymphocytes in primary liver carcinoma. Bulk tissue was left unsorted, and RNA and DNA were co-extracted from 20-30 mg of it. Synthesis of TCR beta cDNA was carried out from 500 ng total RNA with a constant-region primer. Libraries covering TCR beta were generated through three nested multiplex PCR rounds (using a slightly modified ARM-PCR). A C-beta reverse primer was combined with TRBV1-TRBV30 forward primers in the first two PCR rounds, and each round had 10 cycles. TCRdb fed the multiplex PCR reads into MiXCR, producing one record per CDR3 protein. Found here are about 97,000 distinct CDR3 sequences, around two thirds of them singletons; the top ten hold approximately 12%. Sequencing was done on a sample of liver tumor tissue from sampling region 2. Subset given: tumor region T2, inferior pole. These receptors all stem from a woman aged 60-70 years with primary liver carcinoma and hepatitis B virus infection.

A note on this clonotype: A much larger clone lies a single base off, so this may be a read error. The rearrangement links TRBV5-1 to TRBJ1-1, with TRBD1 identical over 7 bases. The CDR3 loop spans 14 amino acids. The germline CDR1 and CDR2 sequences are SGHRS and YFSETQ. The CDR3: CASSFGTANTEDFF. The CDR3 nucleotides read TGCGCCAGCAGCTTCGGGACAGCGAACACTGAAGATTTCTTT.

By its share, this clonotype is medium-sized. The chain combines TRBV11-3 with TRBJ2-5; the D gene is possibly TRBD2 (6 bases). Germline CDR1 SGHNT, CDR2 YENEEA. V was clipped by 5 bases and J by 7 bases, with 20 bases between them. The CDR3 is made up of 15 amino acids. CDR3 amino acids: CASSPRTTRDGTQYF. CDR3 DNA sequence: TGTGCCAGCAGCCCCAGGACTACCCGAGACGGGACCCAGTACTTC. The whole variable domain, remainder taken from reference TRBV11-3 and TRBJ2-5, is EAGVVQSPRYKIIEKKQPVAFWCNPISGHNTLYWYLQNLGQGPELLIRYENEEAVDDSQLPKDRFSAERLKGVDSTLKIQPAELGDSAVYLCASSPRTTRDGTQYFGPGTRLLVL.

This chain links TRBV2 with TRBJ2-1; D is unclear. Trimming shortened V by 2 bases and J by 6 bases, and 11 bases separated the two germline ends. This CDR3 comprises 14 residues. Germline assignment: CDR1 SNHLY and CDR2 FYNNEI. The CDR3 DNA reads TGTGCCAGCAGTGAACTAGAGGCCGCCAATGAGCAGTTCTTC. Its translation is CASSELEAANEQFF.

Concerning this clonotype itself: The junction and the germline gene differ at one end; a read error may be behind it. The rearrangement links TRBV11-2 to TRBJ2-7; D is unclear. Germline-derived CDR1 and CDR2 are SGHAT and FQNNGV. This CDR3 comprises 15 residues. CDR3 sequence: CVNSSSPSLGSEQNF. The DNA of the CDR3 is TGTGTCAACAGCTCCTCCCCCTCCTTAGGAAGTGAGCAGAACTTC.

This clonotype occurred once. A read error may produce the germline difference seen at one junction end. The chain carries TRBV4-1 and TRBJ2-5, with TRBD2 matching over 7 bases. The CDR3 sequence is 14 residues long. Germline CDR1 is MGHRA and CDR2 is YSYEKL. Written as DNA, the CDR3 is TGCGCCAGGAGCCCCGGGACTACTCAAGAGACCCAGTACTTC. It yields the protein CARSPGTTQETQYF.

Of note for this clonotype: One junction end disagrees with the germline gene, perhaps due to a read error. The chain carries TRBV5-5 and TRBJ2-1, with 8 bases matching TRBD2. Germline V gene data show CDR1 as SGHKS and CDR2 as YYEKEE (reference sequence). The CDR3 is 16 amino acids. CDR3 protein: CASSSGPAGAYNEQFF. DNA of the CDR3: TGTGCCAGTAGCTCCGGACCAGCGGGAGCTTACAATGAGCAGTTCTTC.

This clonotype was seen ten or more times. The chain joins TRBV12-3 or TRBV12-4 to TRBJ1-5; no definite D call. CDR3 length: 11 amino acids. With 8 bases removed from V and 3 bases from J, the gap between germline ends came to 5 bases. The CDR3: CASGDNQPQHF. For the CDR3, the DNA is TGTGCCAGCGGGGACAATCAGCCCCAGCATTTT.

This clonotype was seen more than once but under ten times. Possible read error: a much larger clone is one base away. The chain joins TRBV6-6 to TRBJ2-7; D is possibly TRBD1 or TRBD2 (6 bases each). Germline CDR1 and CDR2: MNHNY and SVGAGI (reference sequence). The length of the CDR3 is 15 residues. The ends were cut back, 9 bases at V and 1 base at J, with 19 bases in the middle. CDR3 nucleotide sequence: TGTGCCAGAAGTACCCCGGAGGGGGAGTCCTACGAGCAGTACTTC. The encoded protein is CARSTPEGESYEQYF.

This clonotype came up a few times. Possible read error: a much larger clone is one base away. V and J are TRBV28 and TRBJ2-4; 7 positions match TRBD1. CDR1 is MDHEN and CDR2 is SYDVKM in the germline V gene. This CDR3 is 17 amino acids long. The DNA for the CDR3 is TGTGCCAGCAGTTTCCTCGGGACAGAGCTAGCCAAAAACATTCATTACTTC. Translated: CASSFLGTELAKNIHYF.

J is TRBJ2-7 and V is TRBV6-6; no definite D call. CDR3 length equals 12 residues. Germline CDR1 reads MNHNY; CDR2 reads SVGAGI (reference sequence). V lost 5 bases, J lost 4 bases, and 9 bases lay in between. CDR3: CASSQEKYEQYF. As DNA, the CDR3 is TGTGCCAGCAGTCAGGAAAAATACGAGCAGTACTTC.

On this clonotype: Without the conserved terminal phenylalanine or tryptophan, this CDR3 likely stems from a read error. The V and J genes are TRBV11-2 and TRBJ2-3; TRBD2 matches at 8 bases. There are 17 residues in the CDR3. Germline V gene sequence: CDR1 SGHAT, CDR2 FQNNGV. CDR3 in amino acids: CASSPTLADRSTDMQYL. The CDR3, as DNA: TGTGCCAGCAGCCCAACACTAGCGGACCGTAGCACAGATATGCAGTATCTT.

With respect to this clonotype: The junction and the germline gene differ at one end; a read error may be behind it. This CDR3 reads CARSLDRASGYEQYF. CDR3 sequence (DNA): TGTGCCAGAAGCTTAGACCGGGCTAGCGGCTACGAGCAGTACTTC. The chain couples TRBV11-3 to TRBJ2-7; 7 nucleotides align to TRBD2. The germline V gene has CDR1 SGHNT and CDR2 YENEEA. This CDR3 region has 15 residues.

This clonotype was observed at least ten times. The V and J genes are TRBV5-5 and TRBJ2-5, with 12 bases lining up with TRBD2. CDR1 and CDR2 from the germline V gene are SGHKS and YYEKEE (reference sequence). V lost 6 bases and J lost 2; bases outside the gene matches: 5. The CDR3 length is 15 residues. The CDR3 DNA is TGTGCCAGCACCCCTGGACTAGCGGGACAAGAGACCCAGTACTTC. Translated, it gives CASTPGLAGQETQYF.

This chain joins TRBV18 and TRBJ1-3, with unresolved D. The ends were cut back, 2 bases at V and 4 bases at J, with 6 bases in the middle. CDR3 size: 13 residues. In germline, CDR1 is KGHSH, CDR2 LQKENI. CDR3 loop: CASSPVAGNTIYF. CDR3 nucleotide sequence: TGTGCCAGCTCACCAGTGGCCGGAAACACCATATATTTT.

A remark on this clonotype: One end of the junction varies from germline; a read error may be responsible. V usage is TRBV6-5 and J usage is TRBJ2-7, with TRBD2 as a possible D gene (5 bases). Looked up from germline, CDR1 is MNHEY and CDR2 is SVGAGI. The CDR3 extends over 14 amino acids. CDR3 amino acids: CASSQDSPRGEKYF. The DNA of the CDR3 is TGTGCTAGCAGCCAGGACTCCCCCCGAGGCGAGAAGTACTTC.

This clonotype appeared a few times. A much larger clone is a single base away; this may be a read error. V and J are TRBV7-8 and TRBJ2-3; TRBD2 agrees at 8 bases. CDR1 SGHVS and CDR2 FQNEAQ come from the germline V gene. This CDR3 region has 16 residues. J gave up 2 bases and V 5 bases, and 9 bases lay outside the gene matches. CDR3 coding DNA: TGTGCCAGCAGCCAGGCGGGAGGCCTCATCACAGATACGCAGTATTTT. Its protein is CASSQAGGLITDTQYF.

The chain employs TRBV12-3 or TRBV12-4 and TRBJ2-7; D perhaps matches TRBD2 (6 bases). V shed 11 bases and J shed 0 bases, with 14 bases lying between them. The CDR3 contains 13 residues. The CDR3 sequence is CAGNSTSSYEQYF. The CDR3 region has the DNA TGTGCCGGCAATTCGACTAGCTCCTACGAGCAGTACTTC.

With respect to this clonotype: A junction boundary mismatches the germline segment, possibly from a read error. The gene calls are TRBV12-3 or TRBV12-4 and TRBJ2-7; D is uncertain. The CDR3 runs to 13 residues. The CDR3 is CASNKRQAYEQYF. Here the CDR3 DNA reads TGCGCCAGCAATAAGAGACAAGCCTACGAGCAGTACTTC.

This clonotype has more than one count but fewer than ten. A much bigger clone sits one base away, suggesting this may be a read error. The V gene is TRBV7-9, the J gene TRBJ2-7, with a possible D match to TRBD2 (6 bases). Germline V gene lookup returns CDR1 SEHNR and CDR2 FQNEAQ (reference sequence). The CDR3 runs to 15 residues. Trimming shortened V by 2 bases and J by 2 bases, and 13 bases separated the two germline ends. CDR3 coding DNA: TGTGCCAGCAGCTTAATGGGGGACTCCACCTACGAGCAGTACTTC. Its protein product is CASSLMGDSTYEQYF.

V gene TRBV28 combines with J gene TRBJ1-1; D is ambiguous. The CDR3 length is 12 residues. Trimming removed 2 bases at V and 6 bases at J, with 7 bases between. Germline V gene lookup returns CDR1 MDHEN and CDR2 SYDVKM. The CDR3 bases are TGTGCCAGCAGTTTACTTAGGGCTGAAGCTTTCTTT. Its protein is CASSLLRAEAFF.

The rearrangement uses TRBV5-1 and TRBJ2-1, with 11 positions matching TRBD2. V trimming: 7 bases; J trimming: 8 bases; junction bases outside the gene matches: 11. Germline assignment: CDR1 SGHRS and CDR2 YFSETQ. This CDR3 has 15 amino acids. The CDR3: CASLTVTSGSYEQFF. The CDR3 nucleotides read TGCGCCAGCCTTACGGTTACTAGCGGGAGCTATGAGCAGTTCTTC.

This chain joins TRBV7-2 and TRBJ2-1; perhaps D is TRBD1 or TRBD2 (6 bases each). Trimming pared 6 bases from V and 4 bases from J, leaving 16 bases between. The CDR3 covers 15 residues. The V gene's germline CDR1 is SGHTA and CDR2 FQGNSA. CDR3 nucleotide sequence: TGTGCCAGCAGAGGGGGAGGCGCCATATACAATGAGCAGTTCTTC. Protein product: CASRGGGAIYNEQFF.

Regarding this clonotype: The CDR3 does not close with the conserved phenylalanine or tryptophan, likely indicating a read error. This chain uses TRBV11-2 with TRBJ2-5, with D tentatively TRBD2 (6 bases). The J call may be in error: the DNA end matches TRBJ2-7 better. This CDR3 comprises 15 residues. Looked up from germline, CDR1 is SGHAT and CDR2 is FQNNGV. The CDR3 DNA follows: TGTGCCAGCAGCTTAGAGGGAGGAAGTATCGGCGAGCAGTACATC. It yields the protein CASSLEGGSIGEQYI.

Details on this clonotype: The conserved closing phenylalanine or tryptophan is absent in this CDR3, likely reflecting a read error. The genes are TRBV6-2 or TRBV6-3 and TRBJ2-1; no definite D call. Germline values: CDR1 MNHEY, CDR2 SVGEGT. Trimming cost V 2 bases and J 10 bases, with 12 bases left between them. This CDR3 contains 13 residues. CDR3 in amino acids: CASSYEVAREQFS. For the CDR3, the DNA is TGTGCCAGCAGTTACGAGGTAGCACGGGAGCAGTTCTCC.

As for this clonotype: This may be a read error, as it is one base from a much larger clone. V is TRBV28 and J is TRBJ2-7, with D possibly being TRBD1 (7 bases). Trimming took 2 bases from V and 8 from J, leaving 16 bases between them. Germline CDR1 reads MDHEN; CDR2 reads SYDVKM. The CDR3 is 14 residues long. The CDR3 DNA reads TGTGCCAGCAGTTTACCCTCCAGGGGGGACCAGCAGTACTTC. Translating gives CASSLPSRGDQQYF.

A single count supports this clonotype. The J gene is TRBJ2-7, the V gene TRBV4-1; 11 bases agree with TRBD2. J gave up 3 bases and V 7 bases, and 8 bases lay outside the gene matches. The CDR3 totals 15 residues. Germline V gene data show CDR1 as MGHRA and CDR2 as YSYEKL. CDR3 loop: CASNRGLAGGYEQYF. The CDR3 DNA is TGCGCCAGCAACCGAGGGCTAGCGGGAGGCTACGAGCAGTACTTC.

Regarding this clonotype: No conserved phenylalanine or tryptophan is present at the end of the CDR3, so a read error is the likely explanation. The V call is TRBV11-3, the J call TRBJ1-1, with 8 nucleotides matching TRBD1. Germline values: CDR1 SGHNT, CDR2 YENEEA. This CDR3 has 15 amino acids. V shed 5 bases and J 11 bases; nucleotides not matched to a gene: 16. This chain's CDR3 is CASSLGQVATVEAFL. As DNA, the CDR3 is TGTGCCAGCAGCCTGGGACAGGTGGCGACGGTTGAGGCTTTCCTT.

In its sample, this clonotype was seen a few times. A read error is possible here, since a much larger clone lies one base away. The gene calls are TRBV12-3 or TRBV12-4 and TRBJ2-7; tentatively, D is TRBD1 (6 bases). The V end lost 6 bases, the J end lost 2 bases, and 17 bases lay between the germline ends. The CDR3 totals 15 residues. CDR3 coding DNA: TGTGCCAGCAGGGAACAACAGGGTCCTGCCTACGAGCAGTACTTC. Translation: CASREQQGPAYEQYF.